The 27 T cell receptor beta chains in this list originate from one sample, sequenced in a study of tumor-infiltrating lymphocytes in primary liver carcinoma. Both blood RNA, taken from unsorted whole blood, and germline DNA were extracted. Making TCR beta cDNA involved around 510 ng total RNA and a constant-region primer. For TCR beta, libraries were produced by three nested multiplex PCR rounds using slightly modified ARM-PCR. PCR rounds one and two used TRBV1-TRBV30 forward primers with a C-beta reverse primer for 9 to 10 cycles each. TCRdb passed the multiplex PCR reads through MiXCR, listing each CDR3 protein once. The repertoire holds 300,000 to 350,000 distinct CDR3 sequences, with less than 75% as singletons. Source material: peripheral blood. These receptors came from a man aged 35-49 years with primary liver carcinoma and hepatitis B virus infection.

Concerning this clonotype: At one end, the junction sequence differs from germline, possibly due to a read error. J is TRBJ2-4 and V is TRBV30; D is unresolved. Germline assignment: CDR1 GTSNPN and CDR2 SVGIG (reference sequence). The CDR3 is 14 residues long. The CDR3 region has the DNA TGTGCCTGGAGTGTTTACAGTGGGGAAAACAATCAGTACTTC. Its protein is CAWSVYSGENNQYF.

This clonotype was detected ten times or more. The chain employs TRBV5-4 and TRBJ2-1; no clear D. Per the germline V gene, CDR1 is SGHNT and CDR2 is YYREEE (reference sequence). Trimming shortened V by 4 bases and J by 13 bases, and 18 bases separated the two germline ends. The length of the CDR3 is 13 residues. DNA of the CDR3: TGTGCCAGCAGCCAGTGGGCTGTGGCGACCCAGTTCTTC. Translated: CASSQWAVATQFF.

On this clonotype: This clone may be a read error of a much larger clone one base away. This rearrangement joins TRBV6-1 to TRBJ2-5; 9 positions match TRBD1. Germline V CDR1 and CDR2: MNHNS, SASEGT. The CDR3 length is 17 residues. The CDR3 coding sequence is TGTGCCGGCAGTCATCCCGGCCGGGACAGGGTGCAAGAGACCCAGTACTTC. Translated: CAGSHPGRDRVQETQYF.

This clonotype has ten or more counts. The chain has TRBV6-1 and TRBJ2-7; 8 bases fit TRBD1. V dropped 4 bases and J dropped 6; count of bases not matched to a gene: 11. The CDR3 is 15 residues long. Germline V lookup: CDR1 MNHNS, CDR2 SASEGT. CDR3 in DNA: TGTGCCAGCAGTGGCCCAGGCAGGGGGCATGCCGAGCAGTACTTC. It translates to CASSGPGRGHAEQYF.

The V and J genes are TRBV6-6 and TRBJ1-2, with D possibly matching TRBD1 (6 bases). The CDR3 is made up of 14 amino acids. Germline V gene lookup returns CDR1 MNHNY and CDR2 SVGAGI (reference sequence). Trimming left V 7 bases short and J 5 bases short, with 17 bases between. CDR3 sequence (DNA): TGTGCCAGCACTAGAAAGGGGGTAGGATATGGCTACACCTTC. This encodes CASTRKGVGYGYTF.

As concerns this clonotype: A much more abundant neighbour one base away suggests this may be a read error. The rearrangement uses TRBV6-1 and TRBJ1-2; weak D call: TRBD1 (6 bases). The CDR3 length is 14 residues. V was clipped by 4 bases and J by 4 bases, with 13 bases between them. Germline V lookup: CDR1 MNHNS, CDR2 SASEGT. This CDR3 reads CASSGQDSSYGYTF. The DNA of the CDR3 is TGTGCCAGCAGTGGACAGGACAGTTCCTATGGCTACACCTTC.

As regards this clonotype: This may be a read error, as it is one base from a much larger clone. The chain links TRBV6-1 to TRBJ2-5; D might be TRBD1 or TRBD2, each matching 5 bases. Trimming shortened V by 7 bases and J by 7 bases, and 28 bases separated the two germline ends. This CDR3 is 17 amino acids long. Germline V gene data show CDR1 as MNHNS and CDR2 as SASEGT. The chain's CDR3 is CASTTLDSGGVFGTQYF. CDR3 bases: TGTGCCAGCACAACTCTCGACAGCGGTGGGGTTTTTGGGACCCAGTACTTC.

Worth noting for this clonotype: This may come from a read error, since a much larger clone is one base off. CDR3 region: CASSLGVGTGAFF. The CDR3 bases are TGTGCCAGCAGCTTAGGAGTGGGCACTGGAGCTTTCTTT. The chain carries TRBV11-2 and TRBJ1-1, with D unresolved. Germline V gives CDR1 SGHAT, CDR2 FQNNGV. There are 13 residues in the CDR3.

This clonotype was seen many times. The chain employs TRBV30 and TRBJ2-1, with 7 bases fitting TRBD1. The CDR3 extends over 11 amino acids. The ends lost 5 bases at V and 7 bases at J; junction bases unmatched: 2. Germline CDR1 GTSNPN, CDR2 SVGIG (reference sequence). CDR3 sequence: CAWAGGNEQFF. CDR3 DNA sequence: TGTGCCTGGGCAGGGGGAAATGAGCAGTTCTTC.

The V call is TRBV7-9, the J call TRBJ2-2; no clear D. Trimming took 2 bases from V and 4 from J, leaving 8 bases between them. Germline CDR1 SEHNR, CDR2 FQNEAQ (reference sequence). CDR3 length equals 14 residues. This chain's CDR3 is CASSLIEITGELFF. As DNA, the CDR3 is TGTGCCAGCAGCTTAATAGAGATCACCGGGGAGCTGTTTTTT.

The rearrangement uses TRBV12-3 or TRBV12-4 and TRBJ2-1, with TRBD2 identical over 12 bases. This CDR3 region has 15 residues. The trim removed 5 bases at V and 6 bases at J, leaving 5 bases unmatched. The CDR3 protein is CASSVLAGGRNEQFF. The CDR3 nucleotides are TGTGCCAGCAGTGTTCTAGCGGGAGGGCGCAATGAGCAGTTCTTC.

V usage is TRBV28 and J usage is TRBJ2-7, with D perhaps matching TRBD1 or TRBD2 (5 bases each). This CDR3 has 15 amino acids. V was trimmed by 1 base and J by 6 bases, leaving 16 bases between them. Germline CDR1 reads MDHEN; CDR2 reads SYDVKM. The CDR3: CASSLLGETYGEQYF. CDR3 nucleotide sequence: TGTGCCAGCAGTTTATTAGGGGAGACCTACGGCGAGCAGTACTTC.

This clonotype appeared a few times. One junction end does not reproduce the germline sequence, and a read error may be involved. The J gene is TRBJ2-5, the V gene TRBV6-6, with a weak D call TRBD1 (6 bases). The CDR3 runs 14 residues. CDR1 is MNHNY, CDR2 SVGAGI, per germline (reference sequence). The CDR3 is CAGSKDSARETQYF. In DNA, the CDR3 is TGTGCCGGCAGTAAGGACAGTGCTAGGGAGACCCAGTACTTC.

This clonotype has a handful of counts. This clone may be a read error of a much larger clone one base away. The genes are TRBV6-5 and TRBJ1-6; perhaps TRBD1 as D (6 bases). V was pared by 10 bases and J by 10 bases, with 14 bases between. Germline CDR1 and CDR2: MNHEY and SVGAGI. This CDR3 has 12 residues. The CDR3 coding sequence is TGTGCCACGGGACATGGAGACTCACCCCTCCACTTT. Protein product: CATGHGDSPLHF.

This clonotype was seen many times. The chain uses TRBV29-1 and TRBJ2-1; D remains unclear. V was clipped by 6 bases and J by 6 bases, with 12 bases between them. CDR1 SQVTM and CDR2 ANQGSEA come from the germline V gene. The CDR3 loop spans 12 amino acids. CDR3 DNA: TGCAGCGTAGATACAGCTACCAATGAGCAGTTCTTC. This codes for CSVDTATNEQFF.

The J gene is TRBJ2-7, the V gene TRBV5-1, with D maybe TRBD2 (5 bases). Germline V lookup: CDR1 SGHRS, CDR2 YFSETQ. There are 14 residues in the CDR3. V lost 1 base and J lost 6, with 14 bases in between. This CDR3 is CASSLTGVSGEQYF. The CDR3 region has the DNA TGCGCCAGCAGCTTGACCGGGGTCTCAGGCGAGCAGTACTTC.

About this clonotype itself: A much larger clone is a single base away; this may be a read error. V and J are TRBV10-3 and TRBJ1-6, with D possibly TRBD1 on 6 matching bases. CDR1 and CDR2 (germline): ENHRY, SYGVKD. The CDR3 is 14 residues long. The CDR3 DNA sequence: TGTGCCATCAGTAACAGGGTCGAGAATTCACCCCCCCACTTT. Protein sequence: CAISNRVENSPPHF.

Comments on this clonotype: This may be a read error: a much more frequent sequence differs by one nucleotide. This chain uses TRBV6-5 with TRBJ2-1; TRBD2 matches at 9 bases. Germline V gene lookup returns CDR1 MNHEY and CDR2 SVGAGI. The CDR3 has 17 amino acids. V was clipped by 0 bases and J by 8 bases; unmatched bases: 11. As DNA, the CDR3 is TGTGCCAGCAGTTACTCGAAAATAGCGGGGGCCCAGGATGAGCAGTTCTTC. It codes for CASSYSKIAGAQDEQFF.

With regard to this clonotype: A junction end diverges from the germline sequence, so it may reflect a read error. The J gene is TRBJ1-2, the V gene TRBV5-6; TRBD1 is a possible D gene (5 bases). This CDR3 contains 16 residues. Germline CDR1 is SGHDT and CDR2 is YYEEEE. The DNA of the CDR3 is TGTGCCTGCAGCTTGGGACCCATGACGGGACTCTATGGCTACACCTTC. Translated: CACSLGPMTGLYGYTF. Looking up the rest from reference TRBV5-6 and TRBJ1-2 gives the full variable domain: DAGVTQSPTHLIKTRGQQVTLRCSPKSGHDTVSWYQQALGQGPQFIFQYYEEEERQRGNFPDRFSGHQFPNYSSELNVNALLLGDSALYLCACSLGPMTGLYGYTFGSGTRLTVV.

Note on this clonotype: The junction shows a germline mismatch at one end, possibly a read error. The rearrangement links TRBV11-3 to TRBJ2-7; tentative D call: TRBD2 (5 bases). The CDR3 spans 13 residues. CDR1 and CDR2 (germline): SGHNT, YENEEA. CDR3 coding DNA: TGTACCAGCAGCTTAACACTCAGCGGCGAGCAGTACTTC. It specifies CTSSLTLSGEQYF.

The chain joins TRBV29-1 to TRBJ1-1, with a weak D call TRBD1 (5 bases). This CDR3 is built from 13 residues. V lost 6 bases and J 1 base, leaving 12 bases between the germline ends. Germline CDR1 reads SQVTM; CDR2 reads ANQGSEA. The CDR3 region is CSVKRGQNTEAFF. CDR3 nucleotide sequence: TGCAGCGTAAAGCGGGGCCAGAACACTGAAGCTTTCTTT.

Notes on this clonotype: This sequence may be a read error, since a much larger clone differs from it by one base. This chain connects TRBV6-6 to TRBJ2-7, with a weak D call TRBD2 (5 bases). Per germline, CDR1 MNHNY and CDR2 SVGAGI (reference sequence). The CDR3 is 14 amino acids. Deletions cut 6 bases from V and 1 base from J, with 13 bases between. This CDR3 reads CASRYLGESYEQYF. The DNA for the CDR3 is TGTGCCAGCAGGTACCTTGGGGAGTCCTACGAGCAGTACTTC.

In this sample, this clonotype turned up a few times. V and J are TRBV6-1 and TRBJ2-1; 11 positions match TRBD2. Germline lookup yields CDR1 MNHNS and CDR2 SASEGT. With V trimmed by 3 bases and J by 2 bases, 9 bases remained unmatched. The length of the CDR3 is 18 residues. This chain's CDR3 is CASSDQRLAGTTYNEQFF. CDR3 DNA: TGTGCCAGCAGTGACCAACGACTAGCGGGGACCACCTACAATGAGCAGTTCTTC.

Points on this clonotype: A much larger clone sits a single nucleotide away, making a read error possible. This sequence joins TRBV10-3 and TRBJ2-1, with unresolved D. The CDR3 contains 13 residues. Germline V gene lookup returns CDR1 ENHRY and CDR2 SYGVKD. Deletions cut 1 base from V and 13 bases from J, with 14 bases between. The CDR3 DNA sequence: TGTGCCATCAGTGAGTTCTTAGCATCTGATCAGTTCTTC. It codes for CAISEFLASDQFF.

The chain carries TRBV24-1 and TRBJ2-3; D remains unclear. The CDR3 loop spans 19 amino acids. Germline V CDR1 and CDR2: KGHDR, SFDVKD. Trimming took off 4 bases at V and 0 bases at J, with 22 bases between the two ends. The CDR3 DNA reads TGTGCCACCAGTGACTCCTTTCGCCCTGCCCCGTATAGCACAGATACGCAGTATTTT. Translation: CATSDSFRPAPYSTDTQYF.

The count of this clonotype is one. Without the conserved terminal phenylalanine or tryptophan, this CDR3 likely stems from a read error. The chain carries TRBV4-2 and TRBJ2-1; 9 bases match TRBD2. J lost 7 bases, V lost 4 bases, and 8 bases had no gene match. Per the germline V gene, CDR1 is LGHNA and CDR2 is YNFKEQ. CDR3 length: 15 residues. The CDR3 bases are TGTGCCAGCAGCCCTAGCGGGACCTGGAGAAATGAGCAGTTCCTC. It encodes CASSPSGTWRNEQFL.

As for this clonotype: Since a much larger clone is just one base distant, this may be a read error. The V and J genes are TRBV10-3 and TRBJ2-2; tentatively, D is TRBD1 or TRBD2 (5 bases each). The germline CDR1 and CDR2 sequences are ENHRY and SYGVKD. Trimming cost V 8 bases and J 4 bases, with 14 bases left between them. CDR3 size: 14 residues. Here the CDR3 reads CAIGGSVSTGELFF. In DNA form, the CDR3 reads TGTGCCATCGGGGGTAGCGTGAGCACCGGGGAGCTGTTTTTT.